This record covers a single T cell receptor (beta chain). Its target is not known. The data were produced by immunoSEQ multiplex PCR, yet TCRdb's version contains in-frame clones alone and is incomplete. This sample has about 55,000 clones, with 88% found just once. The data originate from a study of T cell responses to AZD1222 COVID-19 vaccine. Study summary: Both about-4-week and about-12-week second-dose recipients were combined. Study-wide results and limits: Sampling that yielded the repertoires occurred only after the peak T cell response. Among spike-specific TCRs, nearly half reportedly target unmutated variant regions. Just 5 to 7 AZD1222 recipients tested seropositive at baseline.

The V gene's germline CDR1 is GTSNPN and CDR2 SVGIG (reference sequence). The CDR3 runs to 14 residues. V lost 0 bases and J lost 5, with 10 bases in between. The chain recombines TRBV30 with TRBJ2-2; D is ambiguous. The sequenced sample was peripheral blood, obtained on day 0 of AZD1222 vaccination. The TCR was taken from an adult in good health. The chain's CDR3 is CAWSVLEWTGELFF. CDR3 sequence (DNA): TGTGCCTGGAGTGTACTTGAATGGACCGGGGAGCTGTTTTTT. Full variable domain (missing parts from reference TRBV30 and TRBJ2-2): SQTIHQWPATLVQPVGSPLSLECTVEGTSNPNLYWYRQAAGRGLQLLFYSVGIGQISSEVPQNLSASRPQDRQFILSSKKLLLSDSGFYLCAWSVLEWTGELFFGEGSRLTVL.